This T cell receptor beta chain was observed in a study of T cell changes during pregnancy in multiple sclerosis. Assay: immunoSEQ multiplex PCR; the TCRdb copy retains only in-frame clones and omits some. The sample shows approximately 60,000 clones, 92% of them seen only once. Germline-derived CDR1 and CDR2 are LNHDA and SQIVND (reference sequence). The CDR3 extends over 15 amino acids. V shed 3 bases and J shed 0 bases, with 10 bases lying between them. The genes are TRBV19 and TRBJ2-3; D is possibly TRBD2 (6 bases). The sample was peripheral blood, taken in the first trimester of pregnancy. This TCR was recovered from a female donor with multiple sclerosis, enrolled in a pregnancy study. The CDR3 loop reads CASSMGTRSTDTQYF. The CDR3 DNA follows: TGTGCCAGTAGTATGGGGACTCGCAGCACAGATACGCAGTATTTT.